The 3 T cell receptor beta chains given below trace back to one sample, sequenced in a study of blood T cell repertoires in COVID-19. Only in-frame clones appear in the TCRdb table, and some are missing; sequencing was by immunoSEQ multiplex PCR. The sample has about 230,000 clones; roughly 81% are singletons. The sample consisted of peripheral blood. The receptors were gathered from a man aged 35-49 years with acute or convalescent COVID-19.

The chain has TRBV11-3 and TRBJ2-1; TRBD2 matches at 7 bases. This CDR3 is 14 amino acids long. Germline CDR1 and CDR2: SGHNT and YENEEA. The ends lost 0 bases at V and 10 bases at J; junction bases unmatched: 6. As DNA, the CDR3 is TGTGCCAGCAGCTTAGAAACTAGCGCAGACGAGCAGTTCTTC. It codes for CASSLETSADEQFF.

CDR3 DNA: TGCGCCAGCAGCCAAGATCTAAACCCGACAGGCACAGATACGCAGTATTTT. The encoded protein is CASSQDLNPTGTDTQYF. This chain connects TRBV4-3 to TRBJ2-3, with D maybe TRBD1 (5 bases). The CDR3 is made up of 17 amino acids. Trimming took off 0 bases at V and 1 base at J, with 14 bases between the two ends. Germline V gene sequence: CDR1 LGHNA, CDR2 YSLEER.

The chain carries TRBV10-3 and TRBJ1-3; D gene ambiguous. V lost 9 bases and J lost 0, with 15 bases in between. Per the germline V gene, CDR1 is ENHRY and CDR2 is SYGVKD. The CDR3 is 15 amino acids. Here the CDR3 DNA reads TGTGCCATTTCCGAGGCCTCTAGCTCTGGAAACACCATATATTTT. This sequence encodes CAISEASSSGNTIYF.